This T cell receptor beta chain is drawn from a study of glioma-infiltrating T cells. Germline loops: CDR1 SGHNT, CDR2 YYREEE (reference sequence). The CDR3 is made up of 11 amino acids. The ends were cut back, 4 bases at V and 6 bases at J, with 7 bases in the middle. General study points: Above-expected tissue-blood divergence occurred in all gliomas, most in low-grade ones. Tissue and blood shared very few CDR3 sequences.

Amplification of TCR alpha and beta CDR3 regions from RNA used iRepertoire nested multiplex PCR. MiXCR, applied by TCRdb to the multiplex PCR reads, yields one record per CDR3 protein. The data show around 130,000 distinct CDR3 sequences, 24% seen once. Details on this clonotype: As yet, its antigen is unknown.

The TCR was taken from a human donor with low-grade glioma or glioblastoma, undergoing nonglioma brain surgery, or in good health (not recorded which). This chain uses TRBV5-4 with TRBJ1-2, with D unclear. Sample: glioma tissue, nonneoplastic brain tissue, or PBMCs (not recorded which). CDR3 DNA sequence: TGTGCCAGCAGCGCCGGGGATGGCTACACCTTC. This codes for CASSAGDGYTF.